These 21 T cell receptor beta chains came from one sample sequenced in a study of T cells in Graves' hyperthyroidism and ophthalmopathy. The investigators amplified TCR beta CDR3 regions from RNA transcripts. HTBI primers were employed in a first-round RT-PCR of the TCR CDR3. MiXCR, applied by TCRdb to the multiplex PCR reads, yields one record per CDR3 protein. The table records a few hundred thousand distinct CDR3 sequences, around a sixth of them present only once. Sequencing was done on a sample of blood. The receptors stem from a woman aged 35 to 49 with Graves' ophthalmopathy.

This clonotype was seen more than once but under ten times. This sequence joins TRBV4-1 and TRBJ2-5, with no clear D. In germline, CDR1 is MGHRA, CDR2 YSYEKL. Trimming removed 0 bases from V and 4 bases from J, with 12 bases in between. There are 15 residues in the CDR3. CDR3 DNA: TGCGCCAGCAGCCAAGACACGGAGTGGGGAGAGACCCAGTACTTC. Protein: CASSQDTEWGETQYF.

Comments on this clonotype: The germline gene is not matched at one end of the junction; a read error may be the cause. This rearrangement joins TRBV15 to TRBJ1-2, with 11 bases matching TRBD1. The CDR3 sequence is 15 residues long. CDR1 and CDR2 (germline): LNHNV, YYDKDF (reference sequence). The CDR3 sequence is CATSRDGQGAVGYTF. CDR3 sequence (DNA): TGTGCCACCAGCCGAGACGGACAGGGGGCAGTTGGCTACACCTTC. Looking up the rest from reference TRBV15 and TRBJ1-2 gives the full variable domain: DAMVIQNPRYQVTQFGKPVTLSCSQTLNHNVMYWYQQKSSQAPKLLFHYYDKDFNNEADTPDNFQSRRPNTSFCFLDIRSPGLGDTAMYLCATSRDGQGAVGYTFGSGTRLTVV.

This clonotype ranks as medium-sized. The V gene is TRBV12-3 or TRBV12-4, the J gene TRBJ1-1; no reliable D call. The V end lost 2 bases, the J end lost 5 bases, and 6 bases lay between the germline ends. CDR3 length equals 12 residues. CDR3 nucleotide sequence: TGTGCCAGCAGTTTAAGGAGGACTGAAGCTTTCTTT. Encoded protein: CASSLRRTEAFF.

In the case of this clonotype: At one boundary the junction diverges from the germline segment, which might be a read error. This rearrangement joins TRBV19 to TRBJ1-2; D possibly corresponds to TRBD1 (6 bases). The CDR3 sequence is 14 residues long. From germline, CDR1 is LNHDA and CDR2 SQIVND (reference sequence). The CDR3 nucleotides read TGTGCCAGTAGTGCGTTTCAGGGGCTTGGTGGCTACATCTTC. Residues: CASSAFQGLGGYIF.

The sample holds many counts of this clonotype. The CDR3, as DNA: TGTGCCAGCAGCTTAGGGACAGGGAGCGGCACTGAAGCTTTCTTT. As protein: CASSLGTGSGTEAFF. The J gene is TRBJ1-1, the V gene TRBV7-9; 8 bases are a match to TRBD1. The germline V gene encodes CDR1 SEHNR and CDR2 FQNEAQ (reference sequence). V lost 1 base to trimming and J lost 4 bases; unmatched junction nucleotides: 5. This CDR3 has 15 residues.

This clonotype was detected ten times or more. The gene calls are TRBV20-1 and TRBJ2-5; 7 bases match TRBD2. Germline CDR1 reads DFQATT; CDR2 reads SNEGSKA (reference sequence). The ends lost 3 bases at V and 5 bases at J; junction bases unmatched: 15. CDR3 length equals 16 residues. Written as DNA, the CDR3 is TGCAGTGCTAGTGGGGACTCGGGGGGTTTTGTGGAGACCCAGTACTTC. Its translation is CSASGDSGGFVETQYF.

This clonotype was detected ten times or more. The chain couples TRBV4-3 to TRBJ2-2; unclear D gene. This CDR3 spans 16 amino acids. V was pared by 0 bases and J by 0 bases, with 8 bases between. The germline V gene encodes CDR1 LGHNA and CDR2 YSLEER. The CDR3 reads CASSQDPLANTGELFF. Written as DNA, the CDR3 is TGCGCCAGCAGCCAAGATCCCCTAGCGAACACCGGGGAGCTGTTTTTT.

This clonotype has at least ten counts. The CDR3: CASKRGGGYGYTF. DNA of the CDR3: TGTGCCAGCAAGAGGGGGGGGGGGTATGGCTACACCTTC. The rearrangement joins TRBV27 to TRBJ1-2; possibly TRBD1 for D (6 bases). Trimming pared 7 bases from V and 5 bases from J, leaving 14 bases between. The germline gives CDR1 MNHEY, CDR2 SMNVEV (reference sequence). This CDR3 spans 13 amino acids.

This clonotype was observed many times. The chain recombines TRBV6-1 with TRBJ1-5; 9 bases match TRBD1. The CDR3 loop spans 14 amino acids. Germline loops: CDR1 MNHNS, CDR2 SASEGT. The junction had 5 bases not matched to a gene; V was cut back by 5 bases and J by 6 bases. CDR3 residues: CASSKTGGPQPQHF. In DNA form, the CDR3 reads TGTGCCAGCAGTAAGACAGGGGGTCCTCAGCCCCAGCATTTT.

This clonotype was detected many times. The chain uses TRBV5-1 and TRBJ2-5, with 7 positions matching TRBD2. CDR3 length: 14 residues. V trimming: 3 bases; J trimming: 4 bases; junction bases outside the gene matches: 6. The germline CDR1 and CDR2 sequences are SGHRS and YFSETQ. The CDR3 region has the DNA TGCGCCAGCAGCTCCTATAGCGGGCTAGAGACCCAGTACTTC. Translated: CASSSYSGLETQYF.

This clonotype showed up many times. The chain carries TRBV18 and TRBJ1-2; D unresolved. CDR1 is KGHSH, CDR2 LQKENI, per germline. Between the trimmed V and J ends, which lost 3 bases and 7 bases, there was a span of 12 bases. This CDR3 has 13 amino acids. The CDR3 loop reads CASSPDSEGGYTF. As DNA, the CDR3 is TGTGCCAGCTCACCCGACTCGGAGGGTGGCTACACCTTC.

This clonotype was detected many times. The V call is TRBV20-1, the J call TRBJ2-7; TRBD1 matches 7 bases. Germline lookup yields CDR1 DFQATT and CDR2 SNEGSKA (reference sequence). J lost 5 bases, V lost 1 base, and 5 bases had no gene match. The CDR3 length is 13 residues. CDR3 sequence reads: CSARADRDHEQYF. In DNA, the CDR3 is TGCAGTGCTAGAGCTGACAGGGACCACGAGCAGTACTTC.

This clonotype has only a few counts. J is TRBJ1-2 and V is TRBV18; D uncertain. The germline V gene encodes CDR1 KGHSH and CDR2 LQKENI. This CDR3 region has 15 residues. Trimming cost V 2 bases and J 4 bases, with 14 bases left between them. The CDR3 region has the DNA TGTGCCAGCTCACCAAGGTCAGAACCGGGCTATGGCTACACCTTC. This sequence encodes CASSPRSEPGYGYTF.

The V gene is TRBV7-2, the J gene TRBJ2-5; the D is unclear. The CDR3 spans 15 residues. V was pared by 1 base and J by 5 bases, with 14 bases between. The germline CDR1 and CDR2 sequences are SGHTA and FQGNSA. CDR3 region: CASSLELAAYETQYF. The CDR3 DNA is TGTGCCAGCAGCTTAGAACTGGCGGCCTATGAGACCCAGTACTTC. The complete variable domain, with remaining parts taken from reference TRBV7-2 and TRBJ2-5, reads GAGVSQSPSNKVTEKGKDVELRCDPISGHTALYWYRQSLGQGLEFLIYFQGNSAPDKSGLPSDRFSAERTGGSVSTLTIQRTQQEDSAVYLCASSLELAAYETQYFGPGTRLLVL.

Ten or more counts support this clonotype. The chain links TRBV5-1 to TRBJ2-5; D tentatively fits TRBD1 or TRBD2 (5 bases each). The V gene lost 3 bases and the J gene lost 2 bases, with 14 bases spanning the gap. Germline V gene data show CDR1 as SGHRS and CDR2 as YFSETQ. This CDR3 comprises 15 residues. The CDR3 DNA sequence: TGCGCCAGCAGCTCCGCACGGGGACGGCAAGAGACCCAGTACTTC. This encodes CASSSARGRQETQYF.

V usage is TRBV11-2 and J usage is TRBJ1-5; a weak D match, TRBD1 (5 bases). From germline, CDR1 is SGHAT and CDR2 FQNNGV. Trimming cost V 1 base and J 0 bases, with 10 bases left between them. This CDR3 has 16 amino acids. In nucleotides, the CDR3 is TGTGCCAGCAGCTTAGTTTCAGGACATAGCAATCAGCCCCAGCATTTT. It translates to CASSLVSGHSNQPQHF.

The genes are TRBV2 and TRBJ2-7, with TRBD1 identical over 11 bases. This CDR3 has 15 residues. CDR1 SNHLY and CDR2 FYNNEI come from the germline V gene. Trimming took 4 bases from V and 4 from J; bases not matched to a gene: 6. The CDR3 region has the DNA TGTGCCAGCAGTGGGACAGGGGGCGCCAATTACGAGCAGTACTTC. It encodes CASSGTGGANYEQYF.

This clonotype was detected ten times or more. This chain uses TRBV3-1 with TRBJ2-7, with TRBD2 identical over 7 bases. The trim removed 2 bases at V and 3 bases at J, leaving 7 bases unmatched. This CDR3 spans 15 amino acids. Looked up from germline, CDR1 is LGHDT and CDR2 is YNNKEL (reference sequence). Written as DNA, the CDR3 is TGTGCCAGCAGCCAAAGGGCGGGAGTAAACTACGAGCAGTACTTC. Residues: CASSQRAGVNYEQYF.

This sequence joins TRBV20-1 and TRBJ1-6, with D maybe TRBD1 (5 bases). Trimming removed 1 base from V and 7 bases from J, with 14 bases in between. CDR1 DFQATT and CDR2 SNEGSKA come from the germline V gene (reference sequence). The CDR3 contains 15 residues. The CDR3 coding sequence is TGCAGTGCTAGAGTCTCACAGACAGTCAATTCACCCCTCCACTTT. Its protein is CSARVSQTVNSPLHF.

This clonotype was recorded many times. The chain links TRBV6-5 to TRBJ2-6; D remains ambiguous. From germline, CDR1 is MNHEY and CDR2 SVGAGI. The CDR3 runs to 17 residues. V was pared by 3 bases and J by 0 bases, with 12 bases between. The CDR3 is CASSYRSSTSGANVLTF. CDR3 sequence (DNA): TGTGCCAGCAGTTATAGGAGTTCTACCTCTGGGGCCAACGTCCTGACTTTC.

In this sample, this clonotype turned up many times. V and J are TRBV11-2 and TRBJ2-6, with D uncertain. In germline, CDR1 is SGHAT, CDR2 FQNNGV. This CDR3 has 13 residues. The V end was cut by 1 base, the J end by 4 bases, with 2 bases between. CDR3 sequence reads: CASSLVGANVLTF. The CDR3 DNA sequence: TGTGCCAGCAGCTTAGTAGGGGCCAACGTCCTGACTTTC.